In its sample, the clone carrying this T cell receptor (beta chain) was seen a few times. The antigen is unknown. A TCRbeta library incorporating unique molecular identifiers was prepared. One entry per CDR3 protein, called by TCRdb with MiXCR from the PCR reads. The data hold roughly 420,000 distinct CDR3 sequences, with around 15% observed a single time. The data originate from a study of T-cell reconstitution after alpha-beta-depleted transplantation in children. Study-wide results and caveats: Where alpha-beta T cells came from about two months after transplant was reportedly several hundred expanded graft clones.

Germline V gives CDR1 KGHSH, CDR2 LQKENI. V lost 3 bases and J lost 2, with 5 bases in between. The CDR3 extends over 12 amino acids. The specimen was PBMCs, mostly from graft donor cells, collected 360 days after TCRalphabeta/CD19-depleted stem cell transplant. The receptor was derived from a boy under three years old who had a stem cell transplant for Wiskott-Aldrich syndrome, so the T cells may come from the graft donor. The J gene is TRBJ2-7, the V gene TRBV18, with no clear D. CDR3 protein: CASSPTTYEQYF. The CDR3 DNA reads TGTGCCAGCTCACCGACAACCTACGAGCAGTACTTC.